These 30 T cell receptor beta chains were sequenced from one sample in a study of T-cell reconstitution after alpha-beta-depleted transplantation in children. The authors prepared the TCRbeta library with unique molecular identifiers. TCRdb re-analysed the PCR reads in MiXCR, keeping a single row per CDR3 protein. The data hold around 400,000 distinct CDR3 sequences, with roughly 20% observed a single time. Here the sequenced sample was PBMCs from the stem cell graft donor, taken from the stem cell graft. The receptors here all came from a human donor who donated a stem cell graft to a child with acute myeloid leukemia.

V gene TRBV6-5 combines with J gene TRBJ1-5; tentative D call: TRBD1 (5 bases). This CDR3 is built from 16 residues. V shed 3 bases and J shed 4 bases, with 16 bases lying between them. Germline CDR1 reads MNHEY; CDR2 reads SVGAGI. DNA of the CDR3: TGTGCCAGCAGTTATCTGCGGAGGGGCCCAAATCAGCCCCAGCATTTT. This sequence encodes CASSYLRRGPNQPQHF.

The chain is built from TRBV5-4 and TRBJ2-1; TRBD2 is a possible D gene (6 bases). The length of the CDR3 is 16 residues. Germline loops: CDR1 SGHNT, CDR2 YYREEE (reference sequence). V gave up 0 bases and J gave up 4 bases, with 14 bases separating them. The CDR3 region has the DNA TGTGCCAGCAGCTTGGGGGGCGGGACCGTTTACAATGAGCAGTTCTTC. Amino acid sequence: CASSLGGGTVYNEQFF.

The DNA of the CDR3 is TGTGCCAGCAGCTCCGGGGACGGACAATACAATGAGCAGTTCTTC. Translation: CASSSGDGQYNEQFF. The chain employs TRBV11-3 and TRBJ2-1; D could derive from TRBD1 or TRBD2 (5 bases each). Between the trimmed V and J ends, which lost 4 bases and 4 bases, there was a span of 14 bases. Germline-derived CDR1 and CDR2 are SGHNT and YENEEA. This CDR3 has 15 amino acids.

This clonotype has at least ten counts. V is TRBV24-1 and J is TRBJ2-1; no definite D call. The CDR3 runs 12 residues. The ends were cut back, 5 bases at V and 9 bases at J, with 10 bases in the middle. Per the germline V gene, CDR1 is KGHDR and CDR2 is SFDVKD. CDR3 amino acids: CATSAENSEQFF. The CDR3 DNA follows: TGTGCCACCAGTGCTGAGAATAGTGAGCAGTTCTTC.

In DNA, the CDR3 is TGCAGTGCACGAAACCGGGACTGGTGGTTCTTC. It specifies CSARNRDWWFF. The rearrangement joins TRBV20-1 to TRBJ2-1, with D perhaps matching TRBD2 (6 bases). Deletions cut 6 bases from V and 15 bases from J, with 18 bases between. This CDR3 has 11 amino acids. The germline V gene has CDR1 DFQATT and CDR2 SNEGSKA (reference sequence).

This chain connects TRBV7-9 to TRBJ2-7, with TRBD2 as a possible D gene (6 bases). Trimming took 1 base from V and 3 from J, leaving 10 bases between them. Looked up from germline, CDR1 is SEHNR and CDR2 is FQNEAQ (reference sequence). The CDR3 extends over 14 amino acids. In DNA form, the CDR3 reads TGTGCCAGCAGCTTAGATGGGACTCTCTACGAGCAGTACTTC. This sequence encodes CASSLDGTLYEQYF.

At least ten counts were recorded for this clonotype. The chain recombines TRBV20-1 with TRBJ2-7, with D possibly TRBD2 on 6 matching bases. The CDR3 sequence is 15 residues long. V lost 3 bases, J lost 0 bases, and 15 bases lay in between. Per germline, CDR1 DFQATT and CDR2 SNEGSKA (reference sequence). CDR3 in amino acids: CSARTPTGASYEQYF. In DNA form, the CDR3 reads TGCAGTGCTAGGACCCCAACGGGAGCCTCCTACGAGCAGTACTTC.

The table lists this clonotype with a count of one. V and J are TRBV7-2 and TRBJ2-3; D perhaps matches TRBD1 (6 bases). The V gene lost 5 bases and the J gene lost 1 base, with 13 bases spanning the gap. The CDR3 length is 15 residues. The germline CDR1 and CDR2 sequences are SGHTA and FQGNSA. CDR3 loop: CASSPLGAGTDTQYF. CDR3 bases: TGTGCCAGCAGCCCCCTGGGGGCGGGCACAGATACGCAGTATTTT.

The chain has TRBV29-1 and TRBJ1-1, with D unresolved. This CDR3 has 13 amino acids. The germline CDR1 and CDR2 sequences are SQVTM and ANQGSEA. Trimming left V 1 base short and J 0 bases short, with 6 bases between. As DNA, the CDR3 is TGCAGCGTTGAAGCGAGAGTGAACACTGAAGCTTTCTTT. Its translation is CSVEARVNTEAFF.

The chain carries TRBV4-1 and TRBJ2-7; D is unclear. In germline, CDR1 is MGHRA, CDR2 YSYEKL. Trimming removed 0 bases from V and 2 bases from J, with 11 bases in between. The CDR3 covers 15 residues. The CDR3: CASSQDWSATYEQYF. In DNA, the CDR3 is TGCGCCAGCAGCCAAGACTGGAGCGCCACCTACGAGCAGTACTTC.

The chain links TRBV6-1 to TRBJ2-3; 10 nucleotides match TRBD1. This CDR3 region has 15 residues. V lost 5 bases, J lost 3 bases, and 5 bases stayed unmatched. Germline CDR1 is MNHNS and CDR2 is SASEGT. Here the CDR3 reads CASSPPGQGTDTQYF. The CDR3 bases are TGTGCCAGCAGTCCACCGGGACAGGGGACAGATACGCAGTATTTT.

The CDR3 coding sequence is TGCAGTGCTCGCCCACAGGGGAACCCTTACGAGCAGTACTTC. It encodes CSARPQGNPYEQYF. This chain connects TRBV20-1 to TRBJ2-7; TRBD1 matches 7 bases. V dropped 5 bases and J dropped 4; count of bases not matched to a gene: 11. The CDR3 has 14 amino acids. Per the germline V gene, CDR1 is DFQATT and CDR2 is SNEGSKA (reference sequence).

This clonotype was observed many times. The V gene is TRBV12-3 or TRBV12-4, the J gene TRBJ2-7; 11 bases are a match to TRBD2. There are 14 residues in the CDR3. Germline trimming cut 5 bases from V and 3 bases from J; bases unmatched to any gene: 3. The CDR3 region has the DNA TGTGCCAGCAGTACCGGGACTAGCGGCTACGAGCAGTACTTC. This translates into CASSTGTSGYEQYF.

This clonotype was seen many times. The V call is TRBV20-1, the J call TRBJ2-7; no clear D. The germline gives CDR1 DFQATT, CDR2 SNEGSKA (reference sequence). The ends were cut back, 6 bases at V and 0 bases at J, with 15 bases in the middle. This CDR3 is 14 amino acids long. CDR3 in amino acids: CSAMGQEISYEQYF. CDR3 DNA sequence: TGCAGTGCCATGGGCCAAGAGATCTCCTACGAGCAGTACTTC.

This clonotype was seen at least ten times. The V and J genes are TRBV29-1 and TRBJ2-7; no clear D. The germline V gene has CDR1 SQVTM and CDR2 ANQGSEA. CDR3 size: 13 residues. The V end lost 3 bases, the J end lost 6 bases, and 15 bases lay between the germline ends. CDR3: CSVDINSLGEQYF. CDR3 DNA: TGCAGCGTTGATATTAACAGTCTCGGCGAGCAGTACTTC.

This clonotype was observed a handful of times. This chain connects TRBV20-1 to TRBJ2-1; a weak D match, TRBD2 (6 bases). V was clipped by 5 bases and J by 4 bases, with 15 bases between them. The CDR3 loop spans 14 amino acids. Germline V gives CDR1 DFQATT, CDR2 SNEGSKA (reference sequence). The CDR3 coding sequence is TGCAGTGCTCCCTACGGGAGTCGGTACAATGAGCAGTTCTTC. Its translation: CSAPYGSRYNEQFF.

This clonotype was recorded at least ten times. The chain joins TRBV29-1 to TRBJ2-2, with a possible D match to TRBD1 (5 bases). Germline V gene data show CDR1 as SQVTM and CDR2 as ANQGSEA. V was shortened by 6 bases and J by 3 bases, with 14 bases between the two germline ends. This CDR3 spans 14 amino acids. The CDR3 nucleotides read TGCAGCGTCGCCCAGGACATCGACACCGGGGAGCTGTTTTTT. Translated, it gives CSVAQDIDTGELFF.

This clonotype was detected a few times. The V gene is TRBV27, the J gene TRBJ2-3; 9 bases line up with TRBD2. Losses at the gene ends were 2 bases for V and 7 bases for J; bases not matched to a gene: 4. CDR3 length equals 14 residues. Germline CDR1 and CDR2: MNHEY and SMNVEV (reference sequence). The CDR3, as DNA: TGTGCCAGCAGTTTAGCGGGAGGGCCCAATACGCAGTATTTT. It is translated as CASSLAGGPNTQYF.

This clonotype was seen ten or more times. Here the CDR3 reads CASSSRGGNYGYTF. The CDR3 coding sequence is TGCGCCAGCAGCTCCCGGGGCGGAAACTATGGCTACACCTTC. This sequence joins TRBV5-1 and TRBJ1-2; possibly TRBD1 for D (5 bases). The CDR3 spans 14 residues. V was pared by 3 bases and J by 2 bases, with 11 bases between. Germline-derived CDR1 and CDR2 are SGHRS and YFSETQ. The full variable domain, its missing parts supplied by reference TRBV5-1 and TRBJ1-2, is KAGVTQTPRYLIKTRGQQVTLSCSPISGHRSVSWYQQTPGQGLQFLFEYFSETQRNKGNFPGRFSGRQFSNSRSEMNVSTLELGDSALYLCASSSRGGNYGYTFGSGTRLTVV.

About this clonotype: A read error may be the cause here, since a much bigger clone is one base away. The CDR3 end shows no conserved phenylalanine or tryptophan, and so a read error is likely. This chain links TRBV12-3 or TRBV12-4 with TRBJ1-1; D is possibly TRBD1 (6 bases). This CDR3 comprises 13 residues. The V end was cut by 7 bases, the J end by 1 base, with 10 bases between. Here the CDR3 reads CASKTGPNTEAFS. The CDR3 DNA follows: TGTGCCAGCAAAACAGGGCCGAACACTGAAGCTTTCTCT.

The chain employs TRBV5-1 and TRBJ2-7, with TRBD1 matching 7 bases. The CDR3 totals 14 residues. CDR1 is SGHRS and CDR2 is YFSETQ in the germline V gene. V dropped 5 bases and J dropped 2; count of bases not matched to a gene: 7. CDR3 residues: CASSQGQVAYEQYF. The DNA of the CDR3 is TGCGCCAGCAGTCAAGGACAGGTCGCCTACGAGCAGTACTTC.

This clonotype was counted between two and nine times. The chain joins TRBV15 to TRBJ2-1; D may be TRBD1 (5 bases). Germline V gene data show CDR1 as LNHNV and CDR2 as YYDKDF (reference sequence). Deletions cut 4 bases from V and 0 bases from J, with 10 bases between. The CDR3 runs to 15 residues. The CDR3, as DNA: TGTGCCACCAGCAACCACAGGTTCTCCTACAATGAGCAGTTCTTC. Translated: CATSNHRFSYNEQFF.

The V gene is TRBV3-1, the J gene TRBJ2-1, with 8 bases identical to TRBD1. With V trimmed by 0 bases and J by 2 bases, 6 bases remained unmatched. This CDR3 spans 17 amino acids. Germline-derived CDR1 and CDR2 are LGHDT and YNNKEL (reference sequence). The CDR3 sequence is CASSQDVNRGAYNEQFF. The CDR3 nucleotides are TGTGCCAGCAGCCAAGATGTGAACAGGGGGGCCTACAATGAGCAGTTCTTC.

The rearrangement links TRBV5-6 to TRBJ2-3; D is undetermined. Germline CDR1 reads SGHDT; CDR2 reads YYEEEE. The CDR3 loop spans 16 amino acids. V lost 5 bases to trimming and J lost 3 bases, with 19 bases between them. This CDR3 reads CASRDTAGHTTDTQYF. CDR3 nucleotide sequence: TGTGCCAGCAGAGATACCGCCGGGCATACTACAGATACGCAGTATTTT. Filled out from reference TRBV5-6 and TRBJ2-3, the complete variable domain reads DAGVTQSPTHLIKTRGQQVTLRCSPKSGHDTVSWYQQALGQGPQFIFQYYEEEERQRGNFPDRFSGHQFPNYSSELNVNALLLGDSALYLCASRDTAGHTTDTQYFGPGTRLTVL.

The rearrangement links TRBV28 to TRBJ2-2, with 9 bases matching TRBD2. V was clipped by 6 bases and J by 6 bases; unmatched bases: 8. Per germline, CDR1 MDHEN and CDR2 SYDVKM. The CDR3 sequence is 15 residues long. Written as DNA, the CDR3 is TGTGCCAGCAGGTCTAGCGGGATGGGTCCCGGGGAGCTGTTTTTT. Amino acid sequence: CASRSSGMGPGELFF.

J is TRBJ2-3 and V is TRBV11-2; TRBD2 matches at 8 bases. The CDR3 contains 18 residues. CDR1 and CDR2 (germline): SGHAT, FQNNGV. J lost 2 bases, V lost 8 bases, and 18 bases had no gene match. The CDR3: CASRKISGSGGYTDTQYF. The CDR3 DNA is TGTGCCAGCCGAAAAATAAGCGGGAGCGGTGGATACACAGATACGCAGTATTTT.

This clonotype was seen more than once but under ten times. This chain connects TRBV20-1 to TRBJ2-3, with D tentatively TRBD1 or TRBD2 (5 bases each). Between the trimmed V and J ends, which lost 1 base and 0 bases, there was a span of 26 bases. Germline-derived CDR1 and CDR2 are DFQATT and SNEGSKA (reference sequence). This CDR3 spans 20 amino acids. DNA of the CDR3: TGCAGTGCTAGAGTCCGACTTAAGGTTAAGGGACGAACTAGCACAGATACGCAGTATTTT. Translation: CSARVRLKVKGRTSTDTQYF.

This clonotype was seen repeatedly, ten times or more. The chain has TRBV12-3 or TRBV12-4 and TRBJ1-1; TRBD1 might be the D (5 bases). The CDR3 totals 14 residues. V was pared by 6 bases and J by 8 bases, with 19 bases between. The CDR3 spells CASSLDTVPEEAFF. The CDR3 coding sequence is TGTGCCAGCAGCCTGGACACCGTCCCTGAAGAAGCTTTCTTT.

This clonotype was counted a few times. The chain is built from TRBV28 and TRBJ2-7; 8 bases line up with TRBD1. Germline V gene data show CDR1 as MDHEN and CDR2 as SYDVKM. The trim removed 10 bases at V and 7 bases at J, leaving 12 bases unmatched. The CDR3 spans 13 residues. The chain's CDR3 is CAIFDRGLEEQYF. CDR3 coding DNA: TGTGCCATCTTCGACAGGGGTCTTGAGGAGCAGTACTTC.

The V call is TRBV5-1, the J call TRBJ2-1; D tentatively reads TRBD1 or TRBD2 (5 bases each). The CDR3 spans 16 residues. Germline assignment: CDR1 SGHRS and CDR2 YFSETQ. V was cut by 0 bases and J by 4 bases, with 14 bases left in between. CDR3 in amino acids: CASSLDGTTGYNEQFF. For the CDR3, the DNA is TGCGCCAGCAGCTTGGATGGGACCACGGGGTACAATGAGCAGTTCTTC.